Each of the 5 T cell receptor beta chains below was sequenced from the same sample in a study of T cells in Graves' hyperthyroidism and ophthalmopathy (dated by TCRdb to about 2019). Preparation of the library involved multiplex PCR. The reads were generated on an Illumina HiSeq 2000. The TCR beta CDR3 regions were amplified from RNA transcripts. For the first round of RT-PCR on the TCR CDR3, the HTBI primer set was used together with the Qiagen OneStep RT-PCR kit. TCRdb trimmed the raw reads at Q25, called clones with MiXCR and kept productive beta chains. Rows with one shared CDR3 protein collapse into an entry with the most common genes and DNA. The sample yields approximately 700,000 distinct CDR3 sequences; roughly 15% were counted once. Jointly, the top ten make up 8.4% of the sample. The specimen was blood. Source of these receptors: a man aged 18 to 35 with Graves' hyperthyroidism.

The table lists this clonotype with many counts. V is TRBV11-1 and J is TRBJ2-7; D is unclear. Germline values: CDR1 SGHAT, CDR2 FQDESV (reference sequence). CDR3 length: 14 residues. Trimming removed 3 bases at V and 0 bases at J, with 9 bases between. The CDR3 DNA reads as TGTGCCAGCAGCTTTGACCACAGCTCCTACGAGCAGTACTTC. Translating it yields CASSFDHSSYEQYF.

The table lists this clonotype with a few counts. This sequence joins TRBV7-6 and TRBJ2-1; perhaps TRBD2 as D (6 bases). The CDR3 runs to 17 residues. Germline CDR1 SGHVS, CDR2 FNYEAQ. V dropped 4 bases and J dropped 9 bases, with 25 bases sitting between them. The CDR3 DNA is TGTGCCAGCAGCTCCCGTCGACCGGGACTCGAACCGCCTGAGCAGTTCTTC. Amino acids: CASSSRRPGLEPPEQFF.

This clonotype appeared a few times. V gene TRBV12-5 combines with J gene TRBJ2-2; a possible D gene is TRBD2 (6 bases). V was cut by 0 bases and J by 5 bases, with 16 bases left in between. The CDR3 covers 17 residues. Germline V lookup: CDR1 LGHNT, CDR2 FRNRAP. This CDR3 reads CASGLVPTGDWTGELFF. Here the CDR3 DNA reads TGTGCTAGTGGTTTGGTACCTACGGGGGATTGGACCGGGGAGCTGTTTTTT.

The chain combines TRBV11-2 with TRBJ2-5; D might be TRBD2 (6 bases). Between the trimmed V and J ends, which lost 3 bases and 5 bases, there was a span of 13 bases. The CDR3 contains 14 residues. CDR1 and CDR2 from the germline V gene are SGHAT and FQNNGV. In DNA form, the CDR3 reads TGTGCCAGCAGCTTGAACGGGAGAGGGGAGACCCAGTACTTC. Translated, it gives CASSLNGRGETQYF.

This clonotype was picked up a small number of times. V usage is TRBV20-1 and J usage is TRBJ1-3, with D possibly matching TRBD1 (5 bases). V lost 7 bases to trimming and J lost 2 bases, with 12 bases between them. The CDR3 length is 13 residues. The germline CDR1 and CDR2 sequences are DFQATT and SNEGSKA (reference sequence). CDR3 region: CSVPGRTGNTIYF. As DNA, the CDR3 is TGCAGTGTTCCGGGACGGACTGGAAACACCATATATTTT.